Sequencing of this T cell receptor (beta chain) was carried out in a study of T cell responses to AZD1222 COVID-19 vaccine (dated by TCRdb to 2020 to 2023). About the study as a whole: AZD1222 recipients whose second dose came at about 4 weeks and those whose second dose came at about 12 weeks were combined into one group, since spike-specific TCR depth and breadth did not differ between the two schedules. TCR sequencing was performed for roughly 250 trial participants, of whom around 200 were given two doses of AZD1222 and approximately 25 were given two doses of MenACWY control vaccine. Trial participants were enrolled by age into subgroups of 18-55, 56-69 and 70-plus years, and around 140, 26 and 57 TCR-sequenced participants, respectively, were included in these subgroups. Study-wide conclusions, independent of this receptor: Because no day 14 peak-response samples were available, the repertoires could be characterized only after the peak T cell response. CD4 TCRs associated with the vaccine covered the entire spike protein, and the dominant responses were in regions 160-218 and 743-854. Conclusions about previously exposed vaccinees were limited because only six AZD1222 recipients were SARS-CoV-2 seropositive at baseline. A significant rise in spike-specific TCR breadth and depth was observed after two AZD1222 doses relative to day 0 and relative to MenACWY recipients. Participants were mostly white British and included more females than males, and it was suggested by the authors that clonal diversity may have been underestimated. The 56-69-year group was small, and its depth increase did not reach significance, likely because of low power. Nearly half of unique spike-specific TCRs reportedly recognized epitopes outside regions mutated in the B.1.351 and B.1.1.7 variants.

On this clone itself: Its antigen remains unidentified. No much larger clone is present one base from it, and per-base qualities are unavailable.

Trimmed from V: 6 bases; trimmed from J: 3 bases; junction bases lacking a gene match: 3. The CDR3 contains 13 residues, cysteine and phenylalanine counted. Of all the DNA, just the CDR3 is kept, 39 bases in frame from base 1. The CDR3 regions of human TCRbeta chains were subjected to immunosequencing. Per the authors' processing: TCRs in the repertoires were matched against a reference library of SARS-CoV-2-specific TCRs that had been generated with the MIRA antigen-specificity platform. Breadth was defined as the fraction of unique TCRs that were SARS-CoV-2-associated. Depth was defined as the fraction of total T cells that were SARS-CoV-2-associated. Each spike-specific TCR was assigned to its reactive spike region and to a CD4 or CD8 class using the MIRA data. Log10-transformed breadth and depth values were compared by one-way ANOVA with Sidak's multiple comparisons tests. Here the immuneACCESS table is served through TCRdb, limited to in-frame sequences with V and J called. Missing clones are a known gap in these copies; in checked studies unresolved V genes cover under half, and the rest lacks a known reason. V, J and clone size are those of that table, while D and trimming were read from the DNA. The sample profile shows roughly 100,000 clones; 70% to 90% of them were found once. The top ten clones comprise about 9.3% of the sample.

What this sample's time point label stands for: baseline before first vaccination. Vaccinee samples came from UK trials COV001 and COV002, including a single-blind randomized controlled phase 2/3 trial of AZD1222 (ChAdOx1 nCoV-19) in healthy adults. For TCRbeta chain sequencing, PBMC samples from trial participants were taken at day 0 and at day 28 after the second dose. The sequence links TRBV12-3 or TRBV12-4 to TRBJ2-7; the central 9 bases match TRBD1. The specimen was peripheral blood, collected on day 0 of AZD1222 vaccination. This clonotype originated in an adult in good health. The DNA reads as follows: TGTGCCAGCAGAGACAGGGGGGGCTACGAGCAGTACTTC. Translated, it reads CASRDRGGYEQYF.